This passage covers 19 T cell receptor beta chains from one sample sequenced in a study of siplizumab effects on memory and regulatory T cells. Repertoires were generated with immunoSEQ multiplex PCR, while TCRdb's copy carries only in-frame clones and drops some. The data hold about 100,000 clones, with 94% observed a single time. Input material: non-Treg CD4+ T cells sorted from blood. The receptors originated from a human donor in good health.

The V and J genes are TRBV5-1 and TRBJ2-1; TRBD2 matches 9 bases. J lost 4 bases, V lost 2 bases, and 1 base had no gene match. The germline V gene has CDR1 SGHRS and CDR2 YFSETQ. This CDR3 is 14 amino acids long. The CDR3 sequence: CASSFLAGYNEQFF. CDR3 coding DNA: TGCGCCAGCAGCTTCCTAGCGGGATACAATGAGCAGTTCTTC.

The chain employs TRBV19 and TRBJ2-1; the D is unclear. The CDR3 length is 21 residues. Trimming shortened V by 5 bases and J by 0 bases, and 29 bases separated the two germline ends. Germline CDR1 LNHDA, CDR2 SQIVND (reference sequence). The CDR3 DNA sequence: TGTGCCAGTAGTTCACCGCGGCAGACCACGTTGGTCCAGAGCTCCTACAATGAGCAGTTCTTC. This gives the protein CASSSPRQTTLVQSSYNEQFF.

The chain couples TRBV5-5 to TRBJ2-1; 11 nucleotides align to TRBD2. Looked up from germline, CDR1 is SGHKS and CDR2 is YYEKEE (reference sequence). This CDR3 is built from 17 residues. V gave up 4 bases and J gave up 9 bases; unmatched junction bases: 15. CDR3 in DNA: TGTGCCAGCAGCAGAATAGCGGGAGGGTCCTCGGTCCGTGAGCAGTTCTTC. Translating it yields CASSRIAGGSSVREQFF.

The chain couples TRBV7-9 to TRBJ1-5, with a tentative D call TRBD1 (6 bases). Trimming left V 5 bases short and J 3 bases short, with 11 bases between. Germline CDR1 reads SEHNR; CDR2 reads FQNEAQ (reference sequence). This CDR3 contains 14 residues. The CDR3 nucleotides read TGTGCCAGCAGCATTACAGGGCTCAATCAGCCCCAGCATTTT. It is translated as CASSITGLNQPQHF.

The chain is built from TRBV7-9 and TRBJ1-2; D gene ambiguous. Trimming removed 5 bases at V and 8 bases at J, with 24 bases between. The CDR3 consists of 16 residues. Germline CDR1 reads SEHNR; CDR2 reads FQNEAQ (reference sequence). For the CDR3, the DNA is TGTGCCAGCAGCCCCCAGAGTGGAGGGAAAGTTGGAGGCTACACCTTC. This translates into CASSPQSGGKVGGYTF.

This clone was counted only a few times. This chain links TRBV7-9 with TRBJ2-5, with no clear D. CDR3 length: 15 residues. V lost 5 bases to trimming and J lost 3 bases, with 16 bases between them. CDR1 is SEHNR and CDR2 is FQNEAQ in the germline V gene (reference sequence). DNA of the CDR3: TGTGCCAGCAGCCGATTTCGGAGTAGAGAAGAGACCCAGTACTTC. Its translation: CASSRFRSREETQYF. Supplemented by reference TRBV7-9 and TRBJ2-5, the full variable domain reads DTGVSQNPRHKITKRGQNVTFRCDPISEHNRLYWYRQTLGQGPEFLTYFQNEAQLEKSRLLSDRFSAERPKGSFSTLEIQRTEQGDSAMYLCASSRFRSREETQYFGPGTRLLVL.

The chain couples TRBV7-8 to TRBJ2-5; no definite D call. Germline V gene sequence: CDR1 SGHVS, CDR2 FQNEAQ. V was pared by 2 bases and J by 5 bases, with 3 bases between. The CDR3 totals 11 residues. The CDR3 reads CASSLLETQYF. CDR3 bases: TGTGCCAGCAGCTTATTGGAGACCCAGTACTTC. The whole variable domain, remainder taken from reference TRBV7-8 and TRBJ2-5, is GAGVSQSPRYKVAKRGQDVALRCDPISGHVSLFWYQQALGQGPEFLTYFQNEAQLDKSGLPSDRFFAERPEGSVSTLKIQRTQQEDSAVYLCASSLLETQYFGPGTRLLVL.

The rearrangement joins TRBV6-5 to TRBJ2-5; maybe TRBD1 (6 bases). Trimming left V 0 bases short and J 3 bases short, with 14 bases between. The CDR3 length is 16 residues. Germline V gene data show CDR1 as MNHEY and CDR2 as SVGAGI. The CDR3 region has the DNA TGTGCCAGCAGTTACTCTAACAGGGTGGTGGAAGAGACCCAGTACTTC. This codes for CASSYSNRVVEETQYF.

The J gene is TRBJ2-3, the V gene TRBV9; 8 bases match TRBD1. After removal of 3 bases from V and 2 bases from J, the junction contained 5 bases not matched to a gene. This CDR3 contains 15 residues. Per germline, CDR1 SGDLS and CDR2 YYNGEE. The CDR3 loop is CASSGTGYHTDTQYF. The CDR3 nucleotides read TGTGCCAGCAGCGGGACAGGGTACCACACAGATACGCAGTATTTT.

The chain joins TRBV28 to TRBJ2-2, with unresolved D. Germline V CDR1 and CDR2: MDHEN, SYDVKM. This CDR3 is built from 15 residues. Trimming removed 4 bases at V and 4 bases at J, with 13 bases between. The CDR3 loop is CASSSAGPGTGELFF. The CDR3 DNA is TGTGCCAGCAGTTCCGCCGGCCCGGGCACCGGGGAGCTGTTTTTT.

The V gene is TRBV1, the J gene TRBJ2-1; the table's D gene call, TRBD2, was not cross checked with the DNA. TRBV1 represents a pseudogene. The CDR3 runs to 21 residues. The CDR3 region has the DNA TGCACCAGCAGCCAGAAAAGACAGGGACTAGCGGGAGGGCCTTTGATTAATGAGCAGTTCTTC. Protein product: CTSSQKRQGLAGGPLINEQFF.

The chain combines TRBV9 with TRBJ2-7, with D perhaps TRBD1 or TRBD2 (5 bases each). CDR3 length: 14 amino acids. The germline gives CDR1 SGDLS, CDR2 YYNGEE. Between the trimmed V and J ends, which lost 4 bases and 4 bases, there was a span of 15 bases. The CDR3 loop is CASSPRGAIYEQYF. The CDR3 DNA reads TGTGCCAGCAGCCCCCGAGGGGCGATTTACGAGCAGTACTTC.

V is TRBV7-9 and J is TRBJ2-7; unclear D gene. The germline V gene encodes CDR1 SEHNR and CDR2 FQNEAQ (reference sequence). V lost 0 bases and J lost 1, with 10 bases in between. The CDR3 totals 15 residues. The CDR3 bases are TGTGCCAGCAGCTTAGCGCTAGGTCCTTCCTACGAGCAGTACTTC. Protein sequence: CASSLALGPSYEQYF.

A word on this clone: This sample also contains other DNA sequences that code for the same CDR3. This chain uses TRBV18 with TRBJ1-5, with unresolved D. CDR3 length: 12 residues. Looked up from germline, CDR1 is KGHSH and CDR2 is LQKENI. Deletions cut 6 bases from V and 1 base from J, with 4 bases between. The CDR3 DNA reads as TGTGCCAGCTCTCCGAGCAATCAGCCCCAGCATTTT. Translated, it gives CASSPSNQPQHF. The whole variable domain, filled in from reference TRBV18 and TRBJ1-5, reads NAGVMQNPRHLVRRRGQEARLRCSPMKGHSHVYWYRQLPEEGLKFMVYLQKENIIDESGMPKERFSAEFPKEGPSILRIQQVVRGDSAAYFCASSPSNQPQHFGDGTRLSIL.

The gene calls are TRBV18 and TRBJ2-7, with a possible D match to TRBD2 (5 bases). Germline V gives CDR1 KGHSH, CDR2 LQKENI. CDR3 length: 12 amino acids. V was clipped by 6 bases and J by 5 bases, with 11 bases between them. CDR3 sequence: CASSTRDDEQYF. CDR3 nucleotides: TGTGCCAGCTCCACTAGGGATGACGAGCAGTACTTC.

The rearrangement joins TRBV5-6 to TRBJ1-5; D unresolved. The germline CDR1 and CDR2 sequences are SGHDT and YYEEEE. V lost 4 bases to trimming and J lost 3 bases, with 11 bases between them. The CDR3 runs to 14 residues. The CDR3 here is CASSTEQNNQPQHF. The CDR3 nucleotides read TGTGCCAGCAGCACAGAACAGAACAATCAGCCCCAGCATTTT.

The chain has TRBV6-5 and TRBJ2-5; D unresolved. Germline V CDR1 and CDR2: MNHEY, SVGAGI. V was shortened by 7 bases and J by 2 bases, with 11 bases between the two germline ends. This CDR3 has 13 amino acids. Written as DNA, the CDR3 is TGTGCCAGCACCCCATCCGGGCAAGAGACCCAGTACTTC. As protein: CASTPSGQETQYF.

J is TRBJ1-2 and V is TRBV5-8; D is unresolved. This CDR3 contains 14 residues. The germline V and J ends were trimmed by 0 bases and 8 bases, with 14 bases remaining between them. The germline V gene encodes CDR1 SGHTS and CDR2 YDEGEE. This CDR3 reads CASSLVSVVMGYTF. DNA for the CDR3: TGTGCCAGCAGCTTGGTTTCCGTTGTGATGGGCTACACCTTC.

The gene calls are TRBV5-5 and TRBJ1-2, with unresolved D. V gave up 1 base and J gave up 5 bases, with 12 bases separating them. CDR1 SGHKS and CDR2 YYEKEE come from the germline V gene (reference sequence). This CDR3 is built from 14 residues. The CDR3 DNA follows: TGTGCCAGCAGCTTGCCGGGCAGCGGGTATGGCTACACCTTC. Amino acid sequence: CASSLPGSGYGYTF.